The TCR beta chain under discussion was sequenced for a study of blood T cell repertoires in COVID-19. Study as a whole: Both acute and convalescent COVID-19 samples were obtained from the United States, Italy and Spain.

Trimming shortened V by 0 bases and J by 2 bases, and 5 bases separated the two germline ends. CDR3 length equals 14 residues. Germline V lookup: CDR1 SGHAT, CDR2 FQNNGV. Self-reported history from a screening survey and questionnaire set each donor's cohort. Source study methods: Quantification of nucleated cells was approximated via reference gene primer amplification. Data came from immunoSEQ multiplex PCR; TCRdb stores just in-frame clones and leaves some out. Clone size and V and J calls were adopted from that table, with D and trimming inferred from the DNA. The repertoire includes roughly 300,000 clones, about nine tenths of them detected once, and approximately 2.5% sits in the top ten.

The sample was PBMCs or T cells enriched from blood (not recorded which). V usage is TRBV11-2 and J usage is TRBJ2-4; D is undetermined. The TCR sequence derives from a woman in her forties with acute COVID-19. This CDR3 is CASSLDRTKNIQYF. CDR3 nucleotide sequence: TGTGCCAGCAGCTTAGACAGAACCAAAAACATTCAGTACTTC.